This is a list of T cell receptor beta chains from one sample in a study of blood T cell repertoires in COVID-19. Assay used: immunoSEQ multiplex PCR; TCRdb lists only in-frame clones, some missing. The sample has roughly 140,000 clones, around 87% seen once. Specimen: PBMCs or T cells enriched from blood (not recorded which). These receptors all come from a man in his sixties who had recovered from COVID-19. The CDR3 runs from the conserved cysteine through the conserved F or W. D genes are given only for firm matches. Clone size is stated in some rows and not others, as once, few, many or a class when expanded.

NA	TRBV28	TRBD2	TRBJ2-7	CASSWILAGYEQYF	TGTGCCAGCAGTTGGATTCTAGCGGGCTACGAGCAGTACTTC
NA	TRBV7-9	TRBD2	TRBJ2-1	CASSLVASGMHNEQFF	TGTGCCAGCAGCTTAGTGGCTAGCGGGATGCACAATGAGCAGTTCTTC
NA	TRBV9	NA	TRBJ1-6	CASSVDSRFNSPLHF	TGTGCCAGCAGCGTAGATAGCCGATTTAATTCACCCCTCCACTTT
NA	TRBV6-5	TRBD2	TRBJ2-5	CASRWTSGGETQYF	TGTGCCAGCAGGTGGACTAGCGGGGGGGAGACCCAGTACTTC
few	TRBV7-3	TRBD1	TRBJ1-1	CASSFTGGTEAFF	TGTGCCAGCAGCTTCACAGGGGGCACTGAAGCTTTCTTT
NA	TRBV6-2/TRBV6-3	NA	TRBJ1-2	CASSLDSFGYTF	TGTGCCAGCAGCCTCGACAGCTTTGGCTACACCTTC
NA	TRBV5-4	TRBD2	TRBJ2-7	CASSLPPTSGNYEQYF	TGTGCCAGCAGCTTGCCTCCGACTAGCGGTAACTACGAGCAGTACTTC
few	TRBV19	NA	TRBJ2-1	CASSTSGWAEQFF	TGTGCCAGTAGTACCTCAGGTTGGGCCGAGCAGTTCTTC
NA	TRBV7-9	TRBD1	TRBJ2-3	CASSFPGQGSDTQYF	TGTGCCAGCAGCTTTCCGGGACAGGGCTCAGATACGCAGTATTTT
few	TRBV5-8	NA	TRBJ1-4	CASSLDRPLTFGLFF	TGTGCCAGCAGCTTGGACAGGCCATTAACGTTCGGACTGTTTTTT
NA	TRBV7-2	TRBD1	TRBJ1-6	CASSFPGGQGRSPLHF	TGTGCCAGCAGCTTCCCGGGGGGACAGGGAAGATCACCCCTCCACTTT
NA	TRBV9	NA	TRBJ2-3	CASSDPLGVAKGTQYF	TGTGCCAGCAGCGACCCCCTCGGAGTAGCGAAGGGTACGCAGTATTTT
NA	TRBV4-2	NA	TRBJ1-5	CASSRAIFEPQHF	TGTGCCAGCAGCCGGGCGATTTTTGAGCCCCAGCATTTT
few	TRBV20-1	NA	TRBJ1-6	CSASSGNSPLHF	TGCAGTGCCAGTAGCGGAAATTCACCCCTCCACTTT
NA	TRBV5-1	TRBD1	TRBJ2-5	CASSRRTGGNQETQYF	TGCGCCAGCAGCAGAAGGACAGGGGGCAACCAAGAGACCCAGTACTTC
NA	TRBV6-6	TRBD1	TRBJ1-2	CASSFTGAGEFGYTF	TGTGCCAGCAGTTTTACAGGGGCTGGGGAATTCGGCTACACCTTC
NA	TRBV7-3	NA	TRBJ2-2	CASSQGSKNTGELFF	TGTGCCAGCTCCCAGGGGAGTAAAAACACCGGGGAGCTGTTTTTT
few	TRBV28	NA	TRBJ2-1	CASSVPGRGRNEQFF	TGTGCCAGCAGTGTCCCGGGGAGGGGGAGAAATGAGCAGTTCTTC
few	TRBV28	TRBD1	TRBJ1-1	CASSPGGAARDTEAFF	TGTGCCAGCAGCCCAGGGGGCGCGGCGCGGGACACTGAAGCTTTCTTT
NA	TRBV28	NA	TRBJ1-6	CASSRRGRTLRPLHF	TGTGCCAGCAGTCGGCGGGGCCGCACGCTTCGACCCCTCCACTTT
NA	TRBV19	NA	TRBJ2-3	CATQGSRTQYF	TGTGCCACCCAGGGGTCGAGGACGCAGTATTTT
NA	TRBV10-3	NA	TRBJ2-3	CAISARVADTQYF	TGTGCCATCAGCGCCAGGGTAGCAGATACGCAGTATTTT
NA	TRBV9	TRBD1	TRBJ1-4	CASSFTTGENEKLFF	TGTGCCAGCAGCTTTACGACAGGGGAGAATGAAAAACTGTTTTTT
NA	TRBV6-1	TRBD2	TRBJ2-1	CATRLAGGSEQFF	TGTGCCACACGACTAGCGGGAGGGAGTGAGCAGTTCTTC
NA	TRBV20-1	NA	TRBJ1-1	CSASMNTEAFF	TGCAGTGCTAGCATGAACACTGAAGCTTTCTTT
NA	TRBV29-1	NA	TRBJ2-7	CSAATAINYEQYF	TGCAGCGCTGCGACAGCAATTAACTACGAGCAGTACTTC
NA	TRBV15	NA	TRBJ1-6	CATSREGQGRIGNSPLHF	TGTGCCACCAGCAGAGAAGGGCAGGGGCGAATTGGCAATTCACCCCTCCACTTT
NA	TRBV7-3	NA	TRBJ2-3	CASSRAGGVTDTQYF	TGTGCCAGCAGCCGCGCGGGTGGTGTCACAGATACGCAGTATTTT
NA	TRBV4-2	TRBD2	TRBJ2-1	CASSQIGTSGGYEQFF	TGTGCCAGCAGCCAAATAGGGACTAGCGGGGGCTATGAGCAGTTCTTC
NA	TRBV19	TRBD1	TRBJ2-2	CASSQGTGRTGELFF	TGTGCCAGTAGCCAGGGGACAGGGCGCACCGGGGAGCTGTTTTTT
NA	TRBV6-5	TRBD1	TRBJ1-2	CASSNLQGASGYTF	TGTGCCAGCAGTAACCTTCAGGGGGCATCTGGCTACACCTTC
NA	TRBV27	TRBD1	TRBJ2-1	CASSLLAGTGGYNEQFF	TGTGCCAGCAGTTTACTCGCCGGGACAGGGGGATACAATGAGCAGTTCTTC
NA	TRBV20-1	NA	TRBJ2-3	CSASALLGDTQYF	TGCAGTGCTAGTGCTCTCCTCGGAGATACGCAGTATTTT
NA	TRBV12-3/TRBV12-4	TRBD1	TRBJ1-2	CASSLGQGGYTF	TGTGCCAGCAGCCTGGGACAGGGCGGCTACACCTTC
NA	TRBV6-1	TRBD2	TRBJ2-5	CASSEGLAGGQETQYF	TGTGCCAGCAGTGAGGGGCTAGCGGGGGGCCAAGAGACCCAGTACTTC
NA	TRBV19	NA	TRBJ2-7	CASSPRGSYEQYF	TGTGCCAGTAGTCCCCGGGGCTCCTACGAGCAGTACTTC
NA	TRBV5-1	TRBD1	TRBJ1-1	CASSLDRGVEAFF	TGCGCCAGCAGCTTGGACAGGGGGGTCGAAGCTTTCTTT
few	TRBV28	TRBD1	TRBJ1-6	CASSTGTGVSPLHF	TGTGCCAGCAGTACCGGGACAGGGGTTTCACCCCTCCACTTT
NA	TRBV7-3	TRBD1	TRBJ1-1	CASSQRQGTEAFF	TGTGCCAGCAGCCAAAGACAGGGTACTGAAGCTTTCTTT
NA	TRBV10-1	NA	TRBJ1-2	CAGEQARNGYTF	TGCGCCGGGGAACAGGCCCGAAATGGCTACACCTTC
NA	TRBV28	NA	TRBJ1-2	CASSLETPNYGYTF	TGTGCCAGCAGTTTAGAGACTCCCAACTATGGCTACACCTTC
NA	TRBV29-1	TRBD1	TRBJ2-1	CSVRQGEYNEQFF	TGCAGCGTTCGTCAGGGGGAATACAATGAGCAGTTCTTC
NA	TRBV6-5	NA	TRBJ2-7	CASSYAGGVYEQYF	TGTGCCAGCAGTTACGCCGGCGGAGTCTACGAGCAGTACTTC
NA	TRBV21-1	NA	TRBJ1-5	CASSKRGLMGNQPQHF	TGTGCCAGCAGCAAAAGAGGACTTATGGGAAATCAGCCCCAGCATTTT